The clone carrying this T cell receptor beta chain occurred a few times. Its specificity is unknown. The data were taken from a study of cytomegalovirus exposure and HLA in healthy donors. On the study more broadly: Unique TCR beta sequences numbering around 110 million came from around 180 million T cells in an earlier analysis. In an early release, HLA-typed donors contributed tens of millions of unique TCR sequences. General study findings and limits: Sequencing likely caused a cluster of highly shared sequence variants.

The PCR ran on 60 Vbeta and 13 Jbeta primers. TCRdb's table, derived via immunoSEQ multiplex PCR, lists solely in-frame clones and lacks some. The sample lists 78,000 or so clones, about 88% occurring once. The sequencing input was PBMCs. This sequence originates from a woman in her fifties or sixties in good health and CMV-seronegative.

CDR3 in amino acids: CASQRMTGNTIYF. The DNA for the CDR3 is TGTGCCAGTCAGAGGATGACTGGAAACACCATATATTTT. The rearrangement links TRBV9 to TRBJ1-3; D call uncertain. V was shortened by 8 bases and J by 2 bases, with 11 bases between the two germline ends. Germline-derived CDR1 and CDR2 are SGDLS and YYNGEE. The CDR3 length is 13 residues.